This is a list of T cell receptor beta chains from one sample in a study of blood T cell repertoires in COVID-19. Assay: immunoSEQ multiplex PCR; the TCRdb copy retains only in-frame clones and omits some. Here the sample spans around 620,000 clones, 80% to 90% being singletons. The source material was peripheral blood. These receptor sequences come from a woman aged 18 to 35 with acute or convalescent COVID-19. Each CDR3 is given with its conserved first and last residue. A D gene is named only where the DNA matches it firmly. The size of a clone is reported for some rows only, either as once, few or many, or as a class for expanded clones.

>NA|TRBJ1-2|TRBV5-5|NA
CASSFETVPYNYGYTF
TGTGCCAGCAGCTTTGAGACAGTCCCTTATAACTATGGCTACACCTTC
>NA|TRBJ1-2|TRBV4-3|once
CASSRGQSNYGYTF
TGCGCCAGCAGCCGAGGACAGAGCAACTATGGCTACACCTTC
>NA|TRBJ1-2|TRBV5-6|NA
CASRSTGLYLANYGYTF
TGTGCCAGCAGATCGACAGGTCTTTATTTAGCTAACTATGGCTACACCTTC
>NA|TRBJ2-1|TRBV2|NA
CASRGAAPYNEQFF
TGTGCCAGCAGGGGCGCTGCCCCCTACAATGAGCAGTTCTTC
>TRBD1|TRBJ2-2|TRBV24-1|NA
CATSSTGGSIPGELFF
TGTGCCACCAGTAGCACAGGGGGTTCGATTCCCGGGGAGCTGTTTTTT
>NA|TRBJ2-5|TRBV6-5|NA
CASSPRETQYF
TGTGCCAGCAGTCCCAGGGAGACCCAGTACTTC
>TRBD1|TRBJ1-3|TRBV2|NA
CASSARQGALSGNTIYF
TGTGCCAGCAGTGCCAGACAGGGGGCTCTCTCTGGAAACACCATATATTTT
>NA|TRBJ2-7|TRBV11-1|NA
CASSLAGISYEQYF
TGTGCCAGCAGCTTAGCGGGCATCTCCTACGAGCAGTACTTC
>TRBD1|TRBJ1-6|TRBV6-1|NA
CASSEIGQGSSPLHF
TGTGCCAGCAGTGAAATTGGACAGGGGAGTTCACCCCTCCACTTT
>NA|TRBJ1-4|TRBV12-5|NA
CASGFGTKLFF
TGTGCTAGTGGTTTCGGGACTAAACTGTTTTTT
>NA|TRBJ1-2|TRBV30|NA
CAWSAIPGLRYGYTF
TGTGCCTGGAGTGCAATCCCGGGACTACGGTATGGCTACACCTTC
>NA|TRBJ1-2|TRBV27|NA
CASSTANYGYTF
TGTGCCAGCAGTACTGCTAACTATGGCTACACCTTC
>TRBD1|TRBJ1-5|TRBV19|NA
CATSPQGAVSNQPQHF
TGTGCCACGTCCCCCCAGGGGGCTGTTAGCAATCAGCCCCAGCATTTT
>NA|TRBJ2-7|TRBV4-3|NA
CASSQGGHRRSYEQYF
TGCGCCAGCAGCCAAGGGGGACACCGCCGCTCCTACGAGCAGTACTTC
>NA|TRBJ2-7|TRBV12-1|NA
CASSLSPLRYYEQYF
TGTGCCAGCAGCCTCTCGCCACTGCGATACTACGAGCAGTACTTC
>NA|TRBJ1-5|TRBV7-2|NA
CASSLGGAQPQHF
TGTGCCAGCAGCTTGGGGGGGGCTCAGCCCCAGCATTTT
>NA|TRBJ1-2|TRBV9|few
CASSRGSSNYGYTF
TGTGCCAGCAGCCGAGGGAGTTCTAACTATGGCTACACCTTC
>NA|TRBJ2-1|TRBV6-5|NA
CASSRDKRGEQFF
TGTGCCAGCAGTAGGGACAAAAGGGGTGAGCAGTTCTTC
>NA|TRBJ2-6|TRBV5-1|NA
CASTQGGGANVLTF
TGCGCCAGCACCCAGGGTGGTGGGGCCAACGTCCTGACTTTC
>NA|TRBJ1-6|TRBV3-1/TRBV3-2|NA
CASSLRTEWSPLHF
TGTGCCAGCAGCCTCCGGACAGAATGGTCACCCCTCCACTTT
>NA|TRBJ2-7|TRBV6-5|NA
CASSYSQAYEQYF
TGTGCCAGCAGTTACTCACAGGCCTACGAGCAGTACTTC
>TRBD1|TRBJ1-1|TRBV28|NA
CASSETGTGTEAFF
TGTGCCAGCAGTGAGACAGGGACGGGGACTGAAGCTTTCTTT
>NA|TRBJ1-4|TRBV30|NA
CACREFNEKLFF
TGTGCCTGCCGAGAATTTAATGAAAAACTGTTTTTT
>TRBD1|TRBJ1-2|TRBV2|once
CASTPDHTLEQGARGYTF
TGTGCCAGCACGCCAGACCATACCCTCGAACAGGGGGCCCGGGGCTACACCTTC
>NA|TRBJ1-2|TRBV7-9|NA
CASSLGGPNGYTF
TGTGCCAGCAGCTTAGGCGGGCCTAATGGCTACACCTTC
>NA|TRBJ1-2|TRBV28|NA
CASSLYQGNYGYTF
TGTGCCAGCAGTTTATACCAGGGAAACTATGGCTACACCTTC
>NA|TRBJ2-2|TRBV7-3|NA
CASSPHRQGNTGELFF
TGTGCCAGCAGCCCACACCGTCAGGGAAACACCGGGGAGCTGTTTTTT
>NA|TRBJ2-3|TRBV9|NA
CASSVGLLSTDTQYF
TGTGCCAGCAGCGTAGGACTGCTTAGCACAGATACGCAGTATTTT
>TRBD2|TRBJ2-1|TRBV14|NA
CASSHSGLAGGPSPYNEQFF
TGTGCCAGCAGCCATAGCGGGCTAGCGGGGGGACCTTCTCCCTACAATGAGCAGTTCTTC
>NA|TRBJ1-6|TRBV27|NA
CASSLSFPTGASSYNSPLHF
TGTGCCAGCAGTTTATCCTTTCCGACAGGTGCTAGCTCCTATAATTCACCCCTCCACTTT
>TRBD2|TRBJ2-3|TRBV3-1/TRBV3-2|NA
CASSRTSGGGADTQYF
TGTGCCAGCAGCCGGACTAGCGGGGGGGGCGCAGATACGCAGTATTTT
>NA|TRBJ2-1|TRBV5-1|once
CASRTRGGNEQFF
TGCGCCAGCAGAACGAGGGGGGGCAATGAGCAGTTCTTC
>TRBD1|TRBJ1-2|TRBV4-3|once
CASSPRLGTAPNYGYTF
TGCGCCAGCAGCCCAAGACTTGGGACAGCACCTAACTATGGCTACACCTTC
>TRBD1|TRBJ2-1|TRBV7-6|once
CASSPGTGPIEQFF
TGTGCCAGCAGCCCGGGGACAGGTCCGATTGAGCAGTTCTTC
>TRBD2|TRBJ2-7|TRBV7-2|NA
CASSLIRGGNYEQYF
TGTGCCAGCAGCTTGATTCGGGGGGGAAACTACGAGCAGTACTTC
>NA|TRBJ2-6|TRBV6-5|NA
CASSYSWGAGANVLTF
TGTGCCAGCAGTTATTCCTGGGGCGCTGGGGCCAACGTCCTGACTTTC
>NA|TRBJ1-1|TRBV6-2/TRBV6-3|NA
CASSDRLVAFF
TGTGCCAGCAGTGACAGGCTTGTGGCTTTCTTT
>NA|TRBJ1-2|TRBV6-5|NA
CASSQPGHNYGYTF
TGTGCCAGCAGTCAACCGGGACATAACTATGGCTACACCTTC
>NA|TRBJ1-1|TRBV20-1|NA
CSASPGNTEAFF
TGCAGTGCTAGTCCCGGGAACACTGAAGCTTTCTTT
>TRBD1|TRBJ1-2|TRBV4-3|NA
CASRHGTGSNYGYTF
TGCGCCAGCAGGCACGGGACAGGGAGCAACTATGGCTACACCTTC
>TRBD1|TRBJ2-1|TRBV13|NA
CASSLGRDSAVSEQFF
TGTGCCAGCAGCTTAGGCCGGGACAGTGCAGTAAGTGAGCAGTTCTTC
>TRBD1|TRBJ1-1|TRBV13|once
CASSSGTGLVGAEAFF
TGTGCCAGCAGCTCTGGGACAGGGTTGGTCGGAGCTGAAGCTTTCTTT
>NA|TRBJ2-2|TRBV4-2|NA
CASSQAGTNTGELFF
TGTGCCAGCAGCCAAGCCGGGACGAACACCGGGGAGCTGTTTTTT
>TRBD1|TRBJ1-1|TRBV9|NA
CASSALGTGAPEAFF
TGTGCCAGCAGCGCCCTGGGGACAGGGGCGCCAGAAGCTTTCTTT
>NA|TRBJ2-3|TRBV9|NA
CASSVRGSGTDTQYF
TGTGCCAGCAGCGTGAGAGGGAGTGGAACAGATACGCAGTATTTT
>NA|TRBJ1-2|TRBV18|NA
CASSPDSLYGYTF
TGTGCCAGCTCACCAGACAGCCTCTATGGCTACACCTTC
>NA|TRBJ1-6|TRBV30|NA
CAWKGGNSPLHF
TGTGCCTGGAAGGGAGGGAACTCACCCCTCCACTTT
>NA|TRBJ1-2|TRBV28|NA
CASSLLVQGPEGYTF
TGTGCCAGCAGTTTATTAGTACAGGGACCGGAGGGCTACACCTTC
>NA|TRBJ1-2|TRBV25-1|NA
CATAWGYYGYTF
TGTGCCACCGCCTGGGGCTACTATGGCTACACCTTC
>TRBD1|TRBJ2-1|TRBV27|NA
CASSLVTGGFYNEQFF
TGTGCCAGCAGTTTAGTGACAGGGGGATTCTACAATGAGCAGTTCTTC
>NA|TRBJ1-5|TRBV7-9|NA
CASSQGSQPQHF
TGTGCCAGCAGCCAGGGATCCCAGCCCCAGCATTTT
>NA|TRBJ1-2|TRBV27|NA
CASSLGPGLGYTF
TGTGCCAGCAGTTTGGGTCCAGGGCTGGGCTACACCTTC
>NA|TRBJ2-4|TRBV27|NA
CASSLQRPTKNIQYF
TGTGCCAGCAGTTTACAGCGACCGACCAAAAACATTCAGTACTTC